The clone carrying this T cell receptor (beta chain) showed up just a few times. The antigen remains unidentified. This entry comes from a study of T cells in Graves' hyperthyroidism and ophthalmopathy. TCR beta CDR3 regions were amplified from RNA. The HTBI primer set served for first-round RT-PCR of the TCR CDR3. TCRdb reprocessed the multiplex PCR reads with MiXCR, giving one entry per CDR3 protein. The sample lists roughly 500,000 distinct CDR3 sequences, approximately 15% occurring once. Study-level findings and limits: Model output signaled ophthalmopathy a median approximately 6 months ahead of onset. Ophthalmopathy and stable hyperthyroidism were separated by a 13 V-J model. Appearing also in blood were most of the thyroid clonotypes expanded above 0.001.

This CDR3 is built from 15 residues. From germline, CDR1 is GTSNPN and CDR2 SVGIG (reference sequence). The J gene is TRBJ2-7, the V gene TRBV30, with D perhaps matching TRBD2 (6 bases). What was sequenced was blood. The TCR was taken from a woman in her twenties or thirties with Graves' hyperthyroidism that later progressed to Graves' ophthalmopathy. Here the CDR3 reads CALRPLRESRKEQYF. The CDR3 DNA sequence: TGTGCTCTTAGGCCCCTACGGGAGAGTCGGAAAGAGCAGTACTTC.